The clone carrying this T cell receptor (beta chain) has just a few counts. This CDR3 is built from 12 residues. Germline CDR1 MGHRA, CDR2 YSYEKL. V was trimmed by 0 bases and J by 4 bases, leaving 4 bases between them. This entry is derived from a study of T cell responses to AZD1222 COVID-19 vaccine. Clones were sequenced by immunoSEQ multiplex PCR, and TCRdb holds only the in-frame ones, with some missing. In the table there are under 140,000 clones, around 90% of which are singletons. Sequencing used peripheral blood, obtained on day 0 of AZD1222 vaccination. The sequence came from an adult in good health. The gene calls are TRBV4-1 and TRBJ2-7; D gene ambiguous. This chain's CDR3 is CASSQDVYEQYF. The CDR3 DNA sequence: TGCGCCAGCAGCCAAGACGTGTACGAGCAGTACTTC.